This T cell receptor beta chain was sequenced during a study of molecular identifiers for immune sequencing clone quantification. Study-wide results and limits: Spiked Jurkat TCR RNA equivalent to one cell was reportedly detectable in about a million naive cells.

For bulk TCR libraries, previously described methods and listed TCR primers were used. A single record per CDR3 protein comes from TCRdb applying MiXCR to the PCR reads. Of over 85,000 distinct CDR3 sequences listed, 30% to 35% are singletons. This clonotype was observed a few times. As yet, its antigen is unknown. The ends lost 2 bases at V and 3 bases at J; junction bases unmatched: 9. The CDR3 has 15 amino acids. The germline V gene encodes CDR1 DFQATT and CDR2 SNEGSKA (reference sequence). The gene calls are TRBV20-1 and TRBJ2-7; 8 bases align to TRBD2. The TCR originated in a human donor in good health. Some libraries in this study had Jurkat cell RNA spiked in. Sequencing was performed on naive CD8+ T cells from blood, with Jurkat cell RNA spiked in. Subset denoted: FACS-sorted CD8+CD4-CCR7+CD45RA+ naive T cells. DNA of the CDR3: TGCAGTGCTAGATCAGGGACTAGGAGGGACTACGAGCAGTACTTC. As protein: CSARSGTRRDYEQYF.